This record looks at one T cell receptor (beta chain) sequence and its context. TCRdb called the 5' RACE reads again in MiXCR, with one record for every CDR3 protein. The sample contains under 65,000 distinct CDR3 sequences, roughly 28% of which appear only once. Looked up from germline, CDR1 is SGHTA and CDR2 is FQGNSA. The CDR3 is made up of 14 amino acids. V was shortened by 1 base and J by 6 bases, with 10 bases between the two germline ends. Input material: tumor-infiltrating memory CD4+ T cells sorted from the breast tumor. As for subset: memory CD4+ T cells, CD4+CD45RO+CD25-. The receptor comes from a female donor with breast cancer. V and J are TRBV7-2 and TRBJ1-5; D possibly corresponds to TRBD1 (6 bases). For the CDR3, the DNA is TGTGCCAGCAGCTTAGGTTCAGGGGTTCAGCCCCAGCATTTT. Translation gives CASSLGSGVQPQHF.